The 17 T cell receptor beta chains below were found in one sample sequenced in a study of blood T cell repertoires in COVID-19. Only in-frame clones appear in the TCRdb table, and some are missing; sequencing was by immunoSEQ multiplex PCR. The table has about 250,000 clones, roughly 88% seen once. Material for sequencing was PBMCs or T cells enriched from blood (not recorded which). These receptors came from a woman aged 25-40 years who had recovered from COVID-19.

The genes are TRBV2 and TRBJ1-2; D gene uncertain. CDR3 length: 14 amino acids. Deletions cut 3 bases from V and 2 bases from J, with 10 bases between. CDR1 is SNHLY and CDR2 is FYNNEI in the germline V gene. CDR3 region: CASSESVENYGYTF. Written as DNA, the CDR3 is TGTGCCAGCAGTGAGTCTGTAGAGAACTATGGCTACACCTTC.

The gene calls are TRBV24-1 and TRBJ2-3, with TRBD2 matching over 9 bases. V shed 4 bases, J shed 2 bases, and the junction held 6 bases outside the gene matches. Germline lookup yields CDR1 KGHDR and CDR2 SFDVKD. This CDR3 has 16 amino acids. The CDR3 nucleotides are TGTGCCACCAGTGACCCGAGCGGGGGGTTCACAGATACGCAGTATTTT. It is translated as CATSDPSGGFTDTQYF.

The genes are TRBV28 and TRBJ2-5; a weak D match, TRBD2 (5 bases). The germline CDR1 and CDR2 sequences are MDHEN and SYDVKM. Trimming cost V 6 bases and J 4 bases, with 15 bases left between them. The CDR3 runs to 14 residues. As DNA, the CDR3 is TGTGCCAGCAGCCCCAGCGGACGGGGAGAGACCCAGTACTTC. It is translated as CASSPSGRGETQYF.

This clone was counted only a few times. The gene calls are TRBV6-5 and TRBJ2-7, with 8 bases that match TRBD1. From germline, CDR1 is MNHEY and CDR2 SVGAGI. CDR3 size: 16 residues. Germline trimming cut 0 bases from V and 6 bases from J; bases unmatched to any gene: 10. CDR3 DNA sequence: TGTGCCAGCAGTTACTCGGTTGGACAGGGAACGGGCGAGCAGTACTTC. This codes for CASSYSVGQGTGEQYF.

This chain uses TRBV6-2 or TRBV6-3 with TRBJ2-7; 8 bases fit TRBD2. This CDR3 spans 17 amino acids. CDR1 is MNHEY and CDR2 is SVGEGT in the germline V gene. Losses at the gene ends were 2 bases for V and 3 bases for J; bases not matched to a gene: 12. Here the CDR3 reads CASSYPTGTSHSYEQYF. The CDR3 region has the DNA TGTGCCAGCAGTTACCCGACCGGGACTAGTCACAGCTACGAGCAGTACTTC.

This sequence joins TRBV5-1 and TRBJ2-5, with D maybe TRBD2 (6 bases). V was pared by 0 bases and J by 2 bases, with 11 bases between. The CDR3 has 15 amino acids. Germline CDR1 reads SGHRS; CDR2 reads YFSETQ. This CDR3 reads CASSLAVGGQETQYF. As DNA, the CDR3 is TGCGCCAGCAGCTTGGCAGTCGGGGGACAAGAGACCCAGTACTTC.

The CDR3 DNA sequence: TGTGCCTGGAGGGCGGCAGGGGGTCAGCCCCAGCATTTT. Translated: CAWRAAGGQPQHF. V gene TRBV30 combines with J gene TRBJ1-5, with TRBD1 identical over 7 bases. V trimming: 3 bases; J trimming: 6 bases; junction bases outside the gene matches: 5. The germline CDR1 and CDR2 sequences are GTSNPN and SVGIG (reference sequence). CDR3 length: 13 amino acids.

The V call is TRBV19, the J call TRBJ1-2; 7 nucleotides agree with TRBD1. V lost 6 bases to trimming and J lost 4 bases; unmatched junction nucleotides: 5. This CDR3 has 13 amino acids. Germline lookup yields CDR1 LNHDA and CDR2 SQIVND (reference sequence). CDR3: CASSRDSGYGYTF. As DNA, the CDR3 is TGTGCCAGTAGCCGGGACAGTGGCTATGGCTACACCTTC.

V gene TRBV7-8 combines with J gene TRBJ1-2; weak D call: TRBD1 (5 bases). V lost 1 base, J lost 4 bases, and 13 bases lay in between. This CDR3 has 15 residues. Looked up from germline, CDR1 is SGHVS and CDR2 is FQNEAQ. The CDR3 sequence: CASSLDDSGAYGYTF. The CDR3 DNA reads as TGTGCCAGCAGCTTAGATGACAGCGGGGCCTATGGCTACACCTTC. Combining the CDR3 with reference TRBV7-8 and TRBJ1-2 gives the whole variable domain GAGVSQSPRYKVAKRGQDVALRCDPISGHVSLFWYQQALGQGPEFLTYFQNEAQLDKSGLPSDRFFAERPEGSVSTLKIQRTQQEDSAVYLCASSLDDSGAYGYTFGSGTRLTVV.

This chain joins TRBV7-9 and TRBJ1-1; a weak D match, TRBD1 (5 bases). The CDR3 runs to 14 residues. Germline CDR1 is SEHNR and CDR2 is FQNEAQ (reference sequence). V was shortened by 5 bases and J by 3 bases, with 13 bases between the two germline ends. CDR3 sequence: CASSRAQVYTEAFF. Here the CDR3 DNA reads TGTGCCAGCAGCCGCGCACAGGTTTACACTGAAGCTTTCTTT. Variable domain in full (rest from reference TRBV7-9 and TRBJ1-1): DTGVSQNPRHKITKRGQNVTFRCDPISEHNRLYWYRQTLGQGPEFLTYFQNEAQLEKSRLLSDRFSAERPKGSFSTLEIQRTEQGDSAMYLCASSRAQVYTEAFFGQGTRLTVV.

The chain couples TRBV7-9 to TRBJ2-3, with 11 bases aligning to TRBD2. CDR3 length equals 15 residues. Germline V CDR1 and CDR2: SEHNR, FQNEAQ (reference sequence). V lost 6 bases to trimming and J lost 2 bases; unmatched junction nucleotides: 4. In DNA, the CDR3 is TGTGCCAGCAGGTCGGGACTAGCGGACACAGATACGCAGTATTTT. Translation gives CASRSGLADTDTQYF.

V usage is TRBV29-1 and J usage is TRBJ2-5; D might be TRBD2 (5 bases). V lost 6 bases and J lost 2, with 10 bases in between. Germline assignment: CDR1 SQVTM and CDR2 ANQGSEA. The CDR3 runs to 12 residues. The CDR3 protein is CSVFSEQETQYF. DNA of the CDR3: TGCAGCGTCTTTAGCGAACAAGAGACCCAGTACTTC.

J is TRBJ1-2 and V is TRBV3-1 (or the pseudogene TRBV3-2); D gene unclear. Looked up from germline, CDR1 is LGHDT and CDR2 is YNNKEL (reference sequence). Trimming removed 1 base from V and 8 bases from J, with 11 bases in between. The CDR3 runs 13 residues. CDR3 bases: TGTGCCAGCAGCCAAGGGCAGGTACAAGGCTACACCTTC. Protein: CASSQGQVQGYTF.

This chain uses TRBV15 with TRBJ1-2; 10 bases match TRBD1. Germline V gives CDR1 LNHNV, CDR2 YYDKDF (reference sequence). The CDR3 has 14 amino acids. Trimming cost V 6 bases and J 3 bases; bases outside gene matches: 4. The CDR3 region is CATRLTGGDYGYTF. In DNA form, the CDR3 reads TGTGCCACCAGGTTGACAGGGGGCGACTATGGCTACACCTTC. Full variable domain (outside the CDR3, taken from reference TRBV15 and TRBJ1-2): DAMVIQNPRYQVTQFGKPVTLSCSQTLNHNVMYWYQQKSSQAPKLLFHYYDKDFNNEADTPDNFQSRRPNTSFCFLDIRSPGLGDTAMYLCATRLTGGDYGYTFGSGTRLTVV.

V and J are TRBV27 and TRBJ2-7; possibly TRBD1 for D (6 bases). The length of the CDR3 is 12 residues. CDR1 is MNHEY and CDR2 is SMNVEV in the germline V gene (reference sequence). Deletions cut 10 bases from V and 3 bases from J, with 13 bases between. This chain's CDR3 is CATQGVDYEQYF. The CDR3 DNA sequence: TGTGCCACACAGGGAGTGGACTACGAGCAGTACTTC.

This chain joins TRBV7-9 and TRBJ2-2; D call uncertain. V was shortened by 2 bases and J by 6 bases, with 4 bases between the two germline ends. The V gene's germline CDR1 is SEHNR and CDR2 FQNEAQ (reference sequence). This CDR3 comprises 12 residues. The CDR3 reads CASSLRPGELFF. The CDR3, as DNA: TGTGCCAGCAGCTTACGTCCCGGGGAGCTGTTTTTT.

Only a few counts were recorded for this clone. The rearrangement joins TRBV5-6 to TRBJ1-2, with 9 bases identical to TRBD1. Germline V gene sequence: CDR1 SGHDT, CDR2 YYEEEE. V was clipped by 3 bases and J by 5 bases; unmatched bases: 8. The CDR3 length is 15 residues. The CDR3 region is CASSYPGQGKYGYTF. The CDR3 DNA reads TGTGCCAGCAGCTACCCGGGACAGGGAAAGTATGGCTACACCTTC.